The next 5 T cell receptor beta chains were all read from a single sample in a study of blood T cells in healthy people across ages. The second PCR ran about 6 to 12 cycles with a sample-barcoded 5' primer and J-beta primers. TCRdb reanalysed the 5' RACE reads using MiXCR and keeps one entry per CDR3 protein. The sample holds 540,000 or so distinct CDR3 sequences, nearly 25% seen once. The same data also contributed to another study, on T cells of mothers and their children.

Sequencing was performed on blood. These receptors were collected from a boy under 18 in good health.

This clonotype came up a few times. The V and J genes are TRBV2 and TRBJ1-2; D uncertain. Germline V CDR1 and CDR2: SNHLY, FYNNEI. Trimming took 4 bases from V and 8 from J, leaving 14 bases between them. There are 13 residues in the CDR3. The CDR3, as DNA: TGTGCCAGCAGTGGGAACCTTGGGGAAGGCTACACCTTC. Its protein product is CASSGNLGEGYTF.

V is TRBV5-1 and J is TRBJ2-5, with D perhaps TRBD2 (6 bases). V gave up 4 bases and J gave up 1 base, with 11 bases separating them. This CDR3 has 14 amino acids. Germline loops: CDR1 SGHRS, CDR2 YFSETQ. This CDR3 reads CASSAGTLQETQYF. The CDR3 DNA follows: TGCGCCAGCAGCGCGGGGACCCTCCAAGAGACCCAGTACTTC.

This clonotype was counted a few times. The V and J genes are TRBV7-3 and TRBJ2-1; D might be TRBD1 or TRBD2, each matching 5 bases. Between the trimmed V and J ends, which lost 5 bases and 0 bases, there was a span of 23 bases. The CDR3 covers 19 residues. The germline V gene has CDR1 SGHTA and CDR2 FQGTGA. The DNA for the CDR3 is TGTGCCAGCAGCCAAACGCCGATCGGGGCCTTGAGCTCCTACAATGAGCAGTTCTTC. It codes for CASSQTPIGALSSYNEQFF.

This clonotype has only a few counts. This sequence joins TRBV11-2 and TRBJ2-5; TRBD1 or TRBD2 may be the D gene (6 bases each). The CDR3 is 15 residues long. Germline loops: CDR1 SGHAT, CDR2 FQNNGV. V was clipped by 5 bases and J by 5 bases, with 18 bases between them. CDR3 sequence reads: CASSPTGGRLETQYF. CDR3 sequence (DNA): TGTGCCAGCAGCCCAACCGGGGGCCGCTTGGAGACCCAGTACTTC.

This clonotype occurred a few times. This chain uses TRBV12-3 or TRBV12-4 with TRBJ2-3; TRBD2 aligns across 10 bases. The CDR3 is 15 amino acids. The ends lost 5 bases at V and 6 bases at J; junction bases unmatched: 8. The CDR3 region is CASSPSGSHTDTQYF. The CDR3 nucleotides read TGTGCCAGCAGTCCTAGCGGGAGTCATACGGATACGCAGTATTTT.